The T cell receptor beta chain described here comes from a study of CD8 T cells in ankylosing spondylitis. The CDR3 length is 14 residues. Trimming left V 3 bases short and J 6 bases short, with 14 bases between. Germline loops: CDR1 DFQATT, CDR2 SNEGSKA (reference sequence). TCRdb re-derived calls from the 5' RACE reads in MiXCR, one entry per CDR3 protein. This table holds 200,000 to 300,000 distinct CDR3 sequences, roughly a quarter found once. This clonotype came up a few times. The J gene is TRBJ1-4, the V gene TRBV20-1; the D is unclear. This sequence was found in a male donor with ankylosing spondylitis or in good health (not recorded which). What was sequenced was blood, either unsorted or a sorted T cell fraction (not recorded which). The CDR3 region has the DNA TGCAGTGCTAGGAGTGGCGGTCAGCATGAAAAACTGTTTTTT. This codes for CSARSGGQHEKLFF.